The rows below give T cell receptor beta chains drawn from one sample of a study of blood T cell repertoires in COVID-19. Libraries were prepared by immunoSEQ multiplex PCR; TCRdb keeps only in-frame clonotypes and omits some of them. The sample carries fewer than 70,000 clones, approximately 81% recorded once. Material for sequencing was peripheral blood. Every receptor here comes from a man aged 50 to 60 with active COVID-19. The CDR3 runs from the conserved cysteine through the conserved F or W. Each record gives: V gene, J gene, CDR3 protein.

>TRBV9|TRBJ1-5
CATTLYFISKPQHF
>TRBV6-5|TRBJ2-6
CASTQFPGANVLTF
>TRBV5-4|TRBJ1-1
CASSLVAGGAEAFF
>TRBV11-2|TRBJ2-1
CASSFWAQRGYNEQFF
>TRBV7-2|TRBJ2-1
CASSLAGTYNEQFF
>TRBV18|TRBJ1-6
CASSRGQLYNSPLHF
>TRBV5-4|TRBJ1-6
CASSLGGGQGGNSPLHF
>TRBV30|TRBJ1-5
CAWSVLTGGQPQHF
>TRBV7-2|TRBJ1-1
CASSLRTSAAFF
>TRBV6-2/TRBV6-3|TRBJ2-3
CASSAGESTDTQYF
>TRBV4-1|TRBJ2-7
CASSQEWVLGPLYEQYF
>TRBV5-4|TRBJ2-5
CASSLTGGRETQYF
>TRBV14|TRBJ1-6
CASSPTLRTAFNSPLHF
>TRBV6-5|TRBJ2-7
CASSYSGQGTGEQYF
>TRBV10-3|TRBJ1-5
CATSFRGDPNQPQHF
>TRBV9|TRBJ1-1
CASSVVSNTEAFF
>TRBV12-5|TRBJ2-1
CASGFAETSGGGNEQFF
>TRBV5-1|TRBJ2-7
CASSLGPGDSYEQYF
>TRBV4-1|TRBJ2-2
CASSQGQGNGELFF
>TRBV7-2|TRBJ1-2
CASSFRDRGHGYTF
>TRBV6-5|TRBJ2-3
CASSTSGPTQYF
>TRBV28|TRBJ1-6
CASSLSGQGNNSPLHF
>TRBV10-1|TRBJ2-5
CASSEGTPGGTQYF
>TRBV2|TRBJ2-7
CASSEGGDVSYEQYF
>TRBV7-6|TRBJ1-4
CATGYGEKLFF
>TRBV19|TRBJ2-3
CATRTRVGTDTQYF
>TRBV10-3|TRBJ1-2
CAISVEGAEYGYTF
>TRBV6-5|TRBJ1-1
CASSFRQGVEAFF
>TRBV19|TRBJ2-3
CASTNLGKTDTQYF
>TRBV12-3/TRBV12-4|TRBJ2-7
CASSLDRTYEQYF
>TRBV19|TRBJ1-1
CASYDDSAFTEAFF
>TRBV5-4|TRBJ2-7
CASSSPGQVLYF
>TRBV7-2|TRBJ2-1
CASSLWPLGGAGDEQFF
>TRBV11-2|TRBJ1-1
CASSTTSGNQAFF
>TRBV7-9|TRBJ2-7
CASSPPGRDLEQYF
>TRBV5-1|TRBJ1-6
CASSLGQENSPLHF
>TRBV2|TRBJ1-2
CASRDRGGRDYGYTF
>TRBV30|TRBJ2-3
CACTKKWGTDTQYF
>TRBV2|TRBJ2-7
CATSSRVRYEQYF
>TRBV5-4|TRBJ2-7
CASSLELAGGYEQYF
>TRBV2|TRBJ2-3
CASGPGVSDTQYF
>TRBV6-5|TRBJ1-2
CASSSGVYGYTF
>TRBV7-9|TRBJ2-7
CASSLAASGYEQYF
>TRBV5-6|TRBJ2-7
CASSLVGGSEQYF
>TRBV29-1|TRBJ1-2
CSALTAGDYGYTF
>TRBV10-3|TRBJ2-7
CAITGGHYEQYF
>TRBV7-9|TRBJ1-1
CASSLGQALNTEAFF
>TRBV2|TRBJ2-3
CASSGRRDPRTDTQYF
>TRBV28|TRBJ2-1
CASSLPAGAGGRHEQFF
>TRBV15|TRBJ1-1
CATSRALEAGAFF
>TRBV6-4|TRBJ1-2
CASSDSTGGGYTF
>TRBV3-1/TRBV3-2|TRBJ1-2
CASSQRGQNYGYTF
>TRBV4-3|TRBJ2-4
CASSQGREDIQYF
>TRBV7-2|TRBJ1-2
CASSSRQGPGYTF
>TRBV4-1|TRBJ2-7
CASSQEFTYEQYF